These 18 T cell receptor beta chains came from one sample sequenced in a study of blood T cell repertoires in COVID-19. Measured with immunoSEQ multiplex PCR; TCRdb has only the in-frame clones, and not every one. The table lists around 110,000 clones, 82% of them singletons. Sequences were obtained from peripheral blood. These receptors all come from a woman in her seventies with acute or convalescent COVID-19.

This clone showed up just once. The V gene is TRBV10-1, the J gene TRBJ2-5; 9 nucleotides line up with TRBD2. The germline V gene encodes CDR1 WNHNN and CDR2 SYGVQD (reference sequence). The trim removed 3 bases at V and 9 bases at J, leaving 8 bases unmatched. This CDR3 comprises 14 residues. This CDR3 is CASSESSGGQAQYF. The CDR3 nucleotides are TGCGCCAGCAGTGAAAGTAGCGGGGGCCAGGCCCAGTACTTC.

This chain connects TRBV24-1 to TRBJ1-5, with D maybe TRBD1 (5 bases). With 6 bases removed from V and 4 bases from J, the gap between germline ends came to 18 bases. The CDR3 consists of 16 residues. The germline gives CDR1 KGHDR, CDR2 SFDVKD. CDR3 amino acids: CATSMGPQAGNQPQHF. In DNA, the CDR3 is TGTGCCACCAGTATGGGGCCCCAGGCTGGGAATCAGCCCCAGCATTTT.

CDR3 in DNA: TGTGCCAGCAGCCAAGATAGACACTCCTACGAGCAGTACGTC. The encoded protein is CASSQDRHSYEQYV. The chain recombines TRBV3-1 (or the pseudogene TRBV3-2) with TRBJ2-7; D is undetermined. V was trimmed by 0 bases and J by 0 bases, leaving 6 bases between them. The V gene's germline CDR1 is LGHDT and CDR2 YNNKEL (reference sequence). The CDR3 is 14 amino acids.

This clone has just one count. The V call is TRBV6-5, the J call TRBJ2-3, with 12 bases lining up with TRBD2. This CDR3 has 15 amino acids. Germline V gene data show CDR1 as MNHEY and CDR2 as SVGAGI. With 5 bases clipped from V and 5 bases from J, the junction kept 5 bases outside the gene matches. CDR3 in DNA: TGTGCCAGCAGTACACTAGCGGGGGGATTAGATACGCAGTATTTT. Amino acids: CASSTLAGGLDTQYF.

The V gene is TRBV6-1, the J gene TRBJ2-3, with TRBD2 matching over 14 bases. The CDR3 length is 19 residues. After removal of 4 bases from V and 3 bases from J, the junction contained 12 bases not matched to a gene. The germline CDR1 and CDR2 sequences are MNHNS and SASEGT. The CDR3 loop reads CASSASWTSGGRRTDTQYF. The DNA of the CDR3 is TGTGCCAGCAGTGCATCATGGACTAGCGGGGGGAGAAGGACAGATACGCAGTATTTT.

The J gene is TRBJ1-5, the V gene TRBV19, with D tentatively TRBD1 (5 bases). Germline CDR1 and CDR2: LNHDA and SQIVND (reference sequence). Trimming took off 7 bases at V and 7 bases at J, with 14 bases between the two ends. This CDR3 spans 13 amino acids. Here the CDR3 DNA reads TGTGCCAGTATGGGGCAGGGCAGACAGCCCCAGCATTTT. Residues: CASMGQGRQPQHF.

This rearrangement joins TRBV7-2 to TRBJ1-1; D is uncertain. V was cut by 1 base and J by 4 bases, with 13 bases left in between. Germline V gene sequence: CDR1 SGHTA, CDR2 FQGNSA. CDR3 size: 15 residues. The CDR3 DNA follows: TGTGCCAGCAGCTTAGTTCAGGTTGGAAGCACTGAAGCTTTCTTT. Residues: CASSLVQVGSTEAFF.

This rearrangement joins TRBV5-5 to TRBJ2-7; 12 bases align to TRBD2. Germline CDR1 is SGHKS and CDR2 is YYEKEE (reference sequence). V gave up 0 bases and J gave up 5 bases; unmatched junction bases: 3. The CDR3 spans 15 residues. The CDR3 loop is CASSLASSGGDEQYF. The CDR3 DNA reads as TGTGCCAGCAGCTTGGCGTCTAGCGGGGGGGACGAGCAGTACTTC.

The CDR3 DNA follows: TGTGCCACCAGTGGGACAGGGGGGGTCAATGAGCAGTTCTTC. Translating it yields CATSGTGGVNEQFF. The J gene is TRBJ2-1, the V gene TRBV24-1, with 10 bases identical to TRBD1. Germline values: CDR1 KGHDR, CDR2 SFDVKD. After removal of 5 bases from V and 6 bases from J, the junction contained 3 bases not matched to a gene. The CDR3 has 14 residues.

The chain recombines TRBV2 with TRBJ2-3, with 8 bases aligning to TRBD1. Germline CDR1 reads SNHLY; CDR2 reads FYNNEI. This CDR3 is 17 amino acids long. Trimming at V came to 6 bases and at J to 0 bases, leaving 11 bases not matched to a gene. CDR3 sequence: CASRPFPGGDSTDTQYF. The CDR3 DNA follows: TGTGCCAGCAGGCCATTTCCAGGGGGCGATAGCACAGATACGCAGTATTTT.

In its sample, this clone was seen a few times. The gene calls are TRBV11-3 and TRBJ2-5; TRBD2 is a possible D gene (6 bases). V lost 8 bases to trimming and J lost 2 bases, with 18 bases between them. From germline, CDR1 is SGHNT and CDR2 YENEEA. The CDR3 runs 15 residues. The CDR3 region has the DNA TGTGCCAGCTCCCAGGGAGGATTGGCTCAAGAGACCCAGTACTTC. It specifies CASSQGGLAQETQYF. The full variable domain, in which reference TRBV11-3 and TRBJ2-5 provide the parts outside the CDR3, is EAGVVQSPRYKIIEKKQPVAFWCNPISGHNTLYWYLQNLGQGPELLIRYENEEAVDDSQLPKDRFSAERLKGVDSTLKIQPAELGDSAVYLCASSQGGLAQETQYFGPGTRLLVL.

The CDR3 loop reads CASSLAALAGGGEQFF. The CDR3 nucleotides read TGTGCCAGCAGCTTAGCGGCCCTAGCGGGGGGTGGGGAGCAGTTCTTC. V and J are TRBV7-2 and TRBJ2-1, with 11 positions matching TRBD2. The CDR3 extends over 16 amino acids. Per the germline V gene, CDR1 is SGHTA and CDR2 is FQGNSA. Trimming removed 0 bases from V and 10 bases from J; junction bases left unmatched: 8.

The chain links TRBV12-3 or TRBV12-4 to TRBJ1-5, with 7 bases matching TRBD1. The trim removed 6 bases at V and 4 bases at J, leaving 3 bases unmatched. The CDR3 totals 13 residues. The DNA of the CDR3 is TGTGCCAGCAGGGAGACAGGGAATCAGCCCCAGCATTTT. This gives the protein CASRETGNQPQHF.

The chain employs TRBV7-9 and TRBJ2-2, with no clear D. Trimming left V 7 bases short and J 2 bases short, with 14 bases between. Germline CDR1 and CDR2: SEHNR and FQNEAQ (reference sequence). The CDR3 spans 15 residues. CDR3: CASIPRVANTGELFF. The CDR3 DNA sequence: TGTGCCAGCATCCCCCGGGTAGCCAACACCGGGGAGCTGTTTTTT.

This sequence joins TRBV5-1 and TRBJ2-1, with 8 positions matching TRBD2. The CDR3 is made up of 13 amino acids. Looked up from germline, CDR1 is SGHRS and CDR2 is YFSETQ. Unmatched junction bases numbered 3, after V lost 2 bases and J lost 8 bases. CDR3 residues: CASSFGTSDEQFF. CDR3 nucleotides: TGCGCCAGCAGCTTTGGGACTAGTGATGAGCAGTTCTTC.

The chain has TRBV6-5 and TRBJ1-2; 8 nucleotides agree with TRBD1. The CDR3 has 13 residues. Germline V lookup: CDR1 MNHEY, CDR2 SVGAGI. V lost 5 bases and J lost 7; bases outside the gene matches: 6. The CDR3 nucleotides read TGTGCCAGCAGTCAGACAGGGGAAGGTGGCTACACCTTC. Its translation is CASSQTGEGGYTF.

The V call is TRBV7-2, the J call TRBJ2-5; a weak D match, TRBD2 (7 bases). The germline V gene encodes CDR1 SGHTA and CDR2 FQGNSA. CDR3 length equals 17 residues. V dropped 5 bases and J dropped 4 bases, with 23 bases sitting between them. The CDR3 spells CASSALGGAHPRETQYF. CDR3 nucleotide sequence: TGTGCCAGCAGCGCGCTGGGGGGGGCCCACCCTCGAGAGACCCAGTACTTC.

V and J are TRBV19 and TRBJ2-3; 9 bases line up with TRBD2. The J segment lost 3 bases and the V segment lost 5 bases, leaving 6 bases of the junction unmatched. This CDR3 is built from 15 residues. Germline CDR1 and CDR2: LNHDA and SQIVND (reference sequence). The CDR3 nucleotides are TGTGCCAGTAGTGCCCTAGCGGGGTGGACAGATACGCAGTATTTT. Protein product: CASSALAGWTDTQYF.